A selection of T cell receptor beta chains follows, all from one sample in a study of cytomegalovirus exposure and HLA in healthy donors. Assay used: immunoSEQ multiplex PCR; TCRdb lists only in-frame clones, some missing. The repertoire consists of about 170,000 clones, with 65% to 90% occurring once and the leading ten covering about 2.2%. What was sequenced was PBMCs. These receptors came from a male donor in good health and CMV-seronegative. CDR3s include the opening cysteine and the closing phenylalanine or tryptophan. D genes are given only for firm matches. Rows give clone size only sometimes, using once, few, many, or a class for an expanded clone.

>TRBJ1-4|NA|TRBV19|TRBD1
TGTGCCAGTAGCACGATTAGGACAGGGTTAAATGAAAAACTGTTTTTT
CASSTIRTGLNEKLFF
>TRBJ2-3|once|TRBV29-1|TRBD2
TGCAGCGTTGTCGCGGGGGGCACAGATACGCAGTATTTT
CSVVAGGTDTQYF
>TRBJ2-7|NA|TRBV30|TRBD1
TGTGCCTGGAGTGTAACAGGGGGCCTCGAGCAGTACTTC
CAWSVTGGLEQYF
>TRBJ1-4|NA|TRBV7-9|NA
TGTGCCAGCAGCTTAGAACCTACGTTCGGGGAAAAACTGTTTTTT
CASSLEPTFGEKLFF
>TRBJ1-1|NA|TRBV7-9|TRBD1
TGTGCCAGCAGCTTTGGACAGGGAGCTGAAGCTTTCTTT
CASSFGQGAEAFF
>TRBJ1-3|NA|TRBV5-1|NA
TGCGCCAGCAGCTTGGGCCCACCGAGCTCTGGAAACACCATATATTTT
CASSLGPPSSGNTIYF
>TRBJ2-5|NA|TRBV4-1|NA
TGCGCCAGCAGCCAAAAACCCCTCAGTATCACCCAAGAGACCCAGTACTTC
CASSQKPLSITQETQYF
>TRBJ2-1|once|TRBV7-8|TRBD1
TGTGCCAGCAGCTTGACAGGGGGCCACTACAATGAGCAGTTCTTC
CASSLTGGHYNEQFF
>TRBJ1-2|few|TRBV6-5|NA
TGTGCCAGCACCCCGGAACCTGCTAGCTATGGCTACACCTTC
CASTPEPASYGYTF
>TRBJ2-7|NA|TRBV7-2|TRBD1
TGTGCCAGCAGCTCCGAGTCCAGGGGGCGTATGGTGAGCCCGAGCCACTTC
CASSSESRGRMVSPSHF
>TRBJ2-1|NA|TRBV7-8|TRBD2
TGTGCCAGCAGCTTAGGGGGACTAGCGGGGGGTCATGAGCAGTTCTTC
CASSLGGLAGGHEQFF
>TRBJ2-1|once|TRBV19|TRBD2
TGTGCCAGTAGTATAAGCGGGGGGGCCTACAATGAGCAGTTCTTC
CASSISGGAYNEQFF
>TRBJ1-3|NA|TRBV4-1|TRBD1
TGCGCCAGCAGCCAAGTGCTAGGAGGGACAGTACCTTCTGGAAACACCATATATTTT
CASSQVLGGTVPSGNTIYF
>TRBJ1-6|NA|TRBV7-9|NA
TGTGCCAGCAGCTTACAGGGGACACATTCACCCCTCCACTTT
CASSLQGTHSPLHF
>TRBJ2-7|NA|TRBV5-1|TRBD2
TGCGCCAGCAGTGATCTAGCGGGGGGAGCCTACGAGCAGTACTTC
CASSDLAGGAYEQYF
>TRBJ1-3|NA|TRBV7-2|TRBD1
TGTGCCAGCAGCTCACAGGGGGCAGGGGGAAACACCATATATTTT
CASSSQGAGGNTIYF
>TRBJ1-2|NA|TRBV19|NA
TGTGCCAGTAGTAAGGAGACAGGCGCCTACACCTTC
CASSKETGAYTF
>TRBJ2-2|once|TRBV5-1|NA
TGCGCCAGCAGCCCCCCGCGGGGGAACACCGGGGAGCTGTTTTTT
CASSPPRGNTGELFF
>TRBJ2-2|once|TRBV7-8|NA
TGTGCCAGCAGCCCCCGGTCAACCAACACCGGGGAGCTGTTTTTT
CASSPRSTNTGELFF
>TRBJ1-1|NA|TRBV9|TRBD1
TGTGCCAGCAGCGCCGGACAGGGCTCCTCTGAAGCTTTCTTT
CASSAGQGSSEAFF
>TRBJ2-7|NA|TRBV11-2|NA
TGTGCCAGCAGCAGCAGGTGGGTTACGAACGAGCAGTACTTC
CASSSRWVTNEQYF
>TRBJ1-4|once|TRBV15|TRBD1
TGTGCCACCAGCAGATATGAGACAGGGGTTGGGGAAAAACTGTTTTTT
CATSRYETGVGEKLFF
>TRBJ1-3|NA|TRBV27|NA
TGTGCCAGCACCGAAACAGGAAGACTCTCTGGAAACACCATATATTTT
CASTETGRLSGNTIYF
>TRBJ2-2|NA|TRBV18|NA
TGTGCCAGCTCACCCCGCGGACAGCTAAACACCGGGGAGCTGTTTTTT
CASSPRGQLNTGELFF
>TRBJ2-3|NA|TRBV4-1|TRBD2
TGCGCCAGCAGCCAAGAGAGGGCGGGGGGGCTCGTCACAGATACGCAGTATTTT
CASSQERAGGLVTDTQYF
>TRBJ1-5|NA|TRBV7-6|NA
TGTGCCAGCAGCCGAAAAGCGGGGGGGGTGAGCAATCAGCCCCAGCATTTT
CASSRKAGGVSNQPQHF
>TRBJ1-1|NA|TRBV15|TRBD1
TGTGCCACCAGCAGTCGTACAGGGGTCACTGAAGCTTTCTTT
CATSSRTGVTEAFF
>TRBJ1-1|NA|TRBV7-9|NA
TGTGCCAGCAGCTTTCTGGGCTCGGTCACTGAAGCTTTCTTT
CASSFLGSVTEAFF